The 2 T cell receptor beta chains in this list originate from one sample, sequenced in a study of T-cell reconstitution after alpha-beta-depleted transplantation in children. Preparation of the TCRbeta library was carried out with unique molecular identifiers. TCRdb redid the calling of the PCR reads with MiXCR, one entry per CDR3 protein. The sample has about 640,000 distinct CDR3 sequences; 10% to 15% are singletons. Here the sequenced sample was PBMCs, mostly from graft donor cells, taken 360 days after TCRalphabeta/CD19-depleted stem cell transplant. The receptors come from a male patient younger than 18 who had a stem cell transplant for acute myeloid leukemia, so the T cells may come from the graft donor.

The CDR3: CASSEGYRTGELFF. The CDR3 DNA follows: TGTGCCAGCAGTGAGGGATACCGGACCGGGGAGCTGTTTTTT. The gene calls are TRBV25-1 and TRBJ2-2; D call uncertain. V was clipped by 3 bases and J by 5 bases, with 10 bases between them. Looked up from germline, CDR1 is MGHDK and CDR2 is SYGVNS. This CDR3 spans 14 amino acids.

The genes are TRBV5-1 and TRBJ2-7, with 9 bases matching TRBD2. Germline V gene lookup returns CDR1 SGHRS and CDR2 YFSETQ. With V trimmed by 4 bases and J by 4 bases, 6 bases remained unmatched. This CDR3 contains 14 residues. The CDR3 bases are TGCGCCAGCAGCACCGCGGGGGGGCCATACGAGCAGTACTTC. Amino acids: CASSTAGGPYEQYF.